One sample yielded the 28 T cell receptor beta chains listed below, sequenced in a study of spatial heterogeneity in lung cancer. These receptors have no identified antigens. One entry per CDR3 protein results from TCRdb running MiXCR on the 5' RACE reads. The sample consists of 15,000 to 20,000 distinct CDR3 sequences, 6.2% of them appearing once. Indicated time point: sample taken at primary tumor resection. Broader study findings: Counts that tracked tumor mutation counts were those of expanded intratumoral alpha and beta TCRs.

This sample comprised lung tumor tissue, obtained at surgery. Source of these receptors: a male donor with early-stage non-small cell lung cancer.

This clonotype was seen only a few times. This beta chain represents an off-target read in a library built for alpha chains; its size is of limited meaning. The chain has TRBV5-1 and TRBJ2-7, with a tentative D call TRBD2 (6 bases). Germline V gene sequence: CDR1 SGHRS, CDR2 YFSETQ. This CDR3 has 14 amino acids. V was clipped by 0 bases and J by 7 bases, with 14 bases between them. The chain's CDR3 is CASSLVAGPREQYF. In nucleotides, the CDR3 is TGCGCCAGCAGCTTGGTTGCGGGGCCTAGGGAGCAGTACTTC.

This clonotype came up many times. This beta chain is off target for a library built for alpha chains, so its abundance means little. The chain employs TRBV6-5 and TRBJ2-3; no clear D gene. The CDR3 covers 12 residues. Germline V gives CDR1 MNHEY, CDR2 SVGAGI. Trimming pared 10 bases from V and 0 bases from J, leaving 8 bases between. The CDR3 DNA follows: TGTGCCACTAGGATCAGCACAGATACGCAGTATTTT. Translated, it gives CATRISTDTQYF.

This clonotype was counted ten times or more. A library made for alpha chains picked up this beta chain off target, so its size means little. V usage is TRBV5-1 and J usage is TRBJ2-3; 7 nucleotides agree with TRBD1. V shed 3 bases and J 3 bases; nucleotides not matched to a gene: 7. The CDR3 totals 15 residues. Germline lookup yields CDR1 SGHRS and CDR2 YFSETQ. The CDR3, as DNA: TGCGCCAGCAGCTCAGGGACAGTCGGGACAGATACGCAGTATTTT. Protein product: CASSSGTVGTDTQYF.

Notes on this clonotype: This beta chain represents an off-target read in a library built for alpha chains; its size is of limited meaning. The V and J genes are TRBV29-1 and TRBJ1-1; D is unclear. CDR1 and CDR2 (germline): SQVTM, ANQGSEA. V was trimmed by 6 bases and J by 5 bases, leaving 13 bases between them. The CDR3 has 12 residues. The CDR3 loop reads CSVGGLSTEAFF. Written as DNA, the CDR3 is TGCAGCGTGGGTGGGCTGAGTACTGAAGCTTTCTTT.

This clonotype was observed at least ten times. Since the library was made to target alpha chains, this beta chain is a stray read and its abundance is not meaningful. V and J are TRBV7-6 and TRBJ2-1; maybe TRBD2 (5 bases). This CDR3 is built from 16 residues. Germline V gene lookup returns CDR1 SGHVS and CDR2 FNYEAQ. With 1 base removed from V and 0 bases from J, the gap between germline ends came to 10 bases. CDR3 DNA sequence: TGTGCCAGCAGCTTAGAAGCGGCACCCTCCTACAATGAGCAGTTCTTC. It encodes CASSLEAAPSYNEQFF.

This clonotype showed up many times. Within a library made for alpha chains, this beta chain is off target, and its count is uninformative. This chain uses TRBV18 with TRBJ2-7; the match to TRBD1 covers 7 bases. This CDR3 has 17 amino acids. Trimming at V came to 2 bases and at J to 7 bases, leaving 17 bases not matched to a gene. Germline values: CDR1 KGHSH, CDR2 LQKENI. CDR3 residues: CASSPDATGPIVGEQYF. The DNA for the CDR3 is TGTGCCAGCTCACCAGATGCGACAGGGCCCATCGTAGGAGAGCAGTACTTC.

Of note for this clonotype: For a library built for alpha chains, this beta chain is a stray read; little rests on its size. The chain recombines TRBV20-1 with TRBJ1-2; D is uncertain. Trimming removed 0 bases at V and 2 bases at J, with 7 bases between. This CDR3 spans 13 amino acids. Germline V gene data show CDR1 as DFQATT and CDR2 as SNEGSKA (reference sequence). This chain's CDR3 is CSARDEQNYGYTF. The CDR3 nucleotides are TGCAGTGCTAGAGATGAGCAGAACTATGGCTACACCTTC.

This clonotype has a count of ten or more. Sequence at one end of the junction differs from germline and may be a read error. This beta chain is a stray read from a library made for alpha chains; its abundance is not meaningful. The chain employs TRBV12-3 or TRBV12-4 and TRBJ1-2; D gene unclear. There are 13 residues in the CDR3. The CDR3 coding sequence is TGTGCCAGCAGCTTAGGTCGAACGGAGGGCTACACCTTC. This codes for CASSLGRTEGYTF.

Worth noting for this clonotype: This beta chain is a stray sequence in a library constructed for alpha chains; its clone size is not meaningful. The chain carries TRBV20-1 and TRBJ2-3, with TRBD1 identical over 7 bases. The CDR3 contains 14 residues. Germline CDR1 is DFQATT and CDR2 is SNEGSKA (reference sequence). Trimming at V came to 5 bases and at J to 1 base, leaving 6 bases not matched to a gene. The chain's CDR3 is CSAPEGQGTDTQYF. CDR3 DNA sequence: TGCAGTGCTCCCGAAGGACAGGGCACAGATACGCAGTATTTT.

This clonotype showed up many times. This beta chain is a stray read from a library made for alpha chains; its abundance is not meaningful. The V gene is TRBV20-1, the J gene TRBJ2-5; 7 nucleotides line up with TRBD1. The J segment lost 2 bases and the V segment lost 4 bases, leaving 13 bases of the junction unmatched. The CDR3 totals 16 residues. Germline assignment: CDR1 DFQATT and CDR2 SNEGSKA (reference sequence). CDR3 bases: TGCAGTGCTACCAAAGGCCGGGACAGCAGACAAGAGACCCAGTACTTC. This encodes CSATKGRDSRQETQYF.

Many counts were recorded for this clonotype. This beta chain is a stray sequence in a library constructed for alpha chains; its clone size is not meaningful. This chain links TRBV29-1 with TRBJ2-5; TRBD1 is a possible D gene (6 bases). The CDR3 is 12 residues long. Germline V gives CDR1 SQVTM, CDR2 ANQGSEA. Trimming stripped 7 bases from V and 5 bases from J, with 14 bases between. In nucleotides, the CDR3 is TGCAGCGCTACCAGGACAGCGGAGACCCAGTACTTC. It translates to CSATRTAETQYF.

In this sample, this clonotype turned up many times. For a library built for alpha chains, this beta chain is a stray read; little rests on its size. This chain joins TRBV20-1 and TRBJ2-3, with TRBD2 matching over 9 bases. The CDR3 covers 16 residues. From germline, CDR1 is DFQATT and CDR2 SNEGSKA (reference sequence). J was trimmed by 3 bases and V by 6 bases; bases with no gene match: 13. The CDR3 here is CSASSGREGRTDTQYF. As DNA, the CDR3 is TGCAGTGCCTCCTCTGGGCGGGAGGGCCGGACAGATACGCAGTATTTT.

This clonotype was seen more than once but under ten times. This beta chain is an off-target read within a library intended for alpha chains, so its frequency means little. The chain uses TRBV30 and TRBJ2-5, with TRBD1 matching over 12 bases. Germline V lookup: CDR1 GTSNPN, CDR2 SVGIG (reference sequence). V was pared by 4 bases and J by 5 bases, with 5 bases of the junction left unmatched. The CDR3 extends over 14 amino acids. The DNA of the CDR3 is TGTGCCTGGAATCGGGACAGGGGGCAGGAGACCCAGTACTTC. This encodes CAWNRDRGQETQYF.

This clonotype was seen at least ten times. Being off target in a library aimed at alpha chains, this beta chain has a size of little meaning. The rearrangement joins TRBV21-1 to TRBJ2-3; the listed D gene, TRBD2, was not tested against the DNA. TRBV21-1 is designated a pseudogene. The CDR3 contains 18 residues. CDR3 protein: CASSRRPKTSGRVDTQYF. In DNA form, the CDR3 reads TGTGCCAGCAGCAGACGTCCGAAGACTAGCGGGAGAGTGGATACGCAGTATTTT.

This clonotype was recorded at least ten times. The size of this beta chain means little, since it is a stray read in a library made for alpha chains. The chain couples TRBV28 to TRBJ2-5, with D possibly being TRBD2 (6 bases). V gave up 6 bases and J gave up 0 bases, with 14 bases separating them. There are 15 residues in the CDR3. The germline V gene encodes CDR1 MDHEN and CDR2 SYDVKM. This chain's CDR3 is CASRSGRDYQETQYF. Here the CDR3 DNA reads TGTGCCAGCAGGTCTGGCCGGGACTACCAAGAGACCCAGTACTTC.

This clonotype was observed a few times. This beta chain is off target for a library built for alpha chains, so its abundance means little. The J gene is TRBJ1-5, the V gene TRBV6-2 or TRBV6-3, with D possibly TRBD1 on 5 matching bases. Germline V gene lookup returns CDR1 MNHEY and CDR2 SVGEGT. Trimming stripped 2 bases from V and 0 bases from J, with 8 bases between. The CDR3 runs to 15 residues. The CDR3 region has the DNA TGTGCCAGCAGTTACATACAGGATAGCAATCAGCCCCAGCATTTT. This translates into CASSYIQDSNQPQHF.

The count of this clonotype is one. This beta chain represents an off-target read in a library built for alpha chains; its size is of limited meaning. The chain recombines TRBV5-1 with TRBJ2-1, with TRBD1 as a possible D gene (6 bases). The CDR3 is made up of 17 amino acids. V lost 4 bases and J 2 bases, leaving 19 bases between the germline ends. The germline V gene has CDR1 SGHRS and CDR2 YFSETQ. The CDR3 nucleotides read TGCGCCAGCAGCCCTAAGCTTCAGGGGCCCCCCTACAATGAGCAGTTCTTC. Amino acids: CASSPKLQGPPYNEQFF.

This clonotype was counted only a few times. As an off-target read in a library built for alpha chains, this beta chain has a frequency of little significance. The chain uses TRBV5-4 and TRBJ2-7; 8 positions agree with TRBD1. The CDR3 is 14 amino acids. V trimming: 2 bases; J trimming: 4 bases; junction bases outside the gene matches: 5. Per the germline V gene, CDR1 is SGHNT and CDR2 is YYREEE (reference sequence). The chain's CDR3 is CASSFSQGAYEQYF. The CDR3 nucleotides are TGTGCCAGCAGCTTCTCTCAGGGGGCATACGAGCAGTACTTC.

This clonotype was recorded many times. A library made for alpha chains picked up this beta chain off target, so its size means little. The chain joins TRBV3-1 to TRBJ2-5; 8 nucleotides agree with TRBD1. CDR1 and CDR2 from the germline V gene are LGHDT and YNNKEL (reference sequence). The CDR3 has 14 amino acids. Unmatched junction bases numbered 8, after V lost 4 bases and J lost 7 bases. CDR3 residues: CASSRGQESVTQYF. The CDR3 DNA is TGTGCCAGCAGCCGGGGACAGGAGTCCGTGACCCAGTACTTC.

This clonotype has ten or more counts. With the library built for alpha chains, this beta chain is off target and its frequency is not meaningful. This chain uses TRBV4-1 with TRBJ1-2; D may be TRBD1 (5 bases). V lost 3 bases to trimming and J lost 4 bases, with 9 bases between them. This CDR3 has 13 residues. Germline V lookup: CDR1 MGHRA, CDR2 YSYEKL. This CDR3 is CASSQPDSYGYTF. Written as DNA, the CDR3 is TGCGCCAGCAGCCAGCCAGACAGCTATGGCTACACCTTC.

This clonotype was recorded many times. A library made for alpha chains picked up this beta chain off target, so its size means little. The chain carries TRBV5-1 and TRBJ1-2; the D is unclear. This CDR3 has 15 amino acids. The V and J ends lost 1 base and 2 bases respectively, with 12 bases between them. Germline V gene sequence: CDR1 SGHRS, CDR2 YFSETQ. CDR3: CASSLLPTPNYGYTF. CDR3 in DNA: TGCGCCAGCAGCTTGTTACCCACCCCCAACTATGGCTACACCTTC.

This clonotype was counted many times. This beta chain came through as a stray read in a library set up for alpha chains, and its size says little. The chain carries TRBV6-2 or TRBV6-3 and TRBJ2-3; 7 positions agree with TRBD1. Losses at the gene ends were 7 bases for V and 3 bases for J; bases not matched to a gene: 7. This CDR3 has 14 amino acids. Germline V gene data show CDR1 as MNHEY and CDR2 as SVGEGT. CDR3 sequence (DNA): TGTGCCAGCACTAAAGGGGGCAAGACAGATACGCAGTATTTT. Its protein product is CASTKGGKTDTQYF.

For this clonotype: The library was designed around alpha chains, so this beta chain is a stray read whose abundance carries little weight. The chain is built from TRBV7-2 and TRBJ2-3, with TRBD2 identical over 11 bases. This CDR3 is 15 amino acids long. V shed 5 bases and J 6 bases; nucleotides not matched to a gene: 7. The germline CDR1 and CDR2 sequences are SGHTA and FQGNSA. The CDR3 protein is CASSPSSGRADTQYF. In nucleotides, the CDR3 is TGTGCCAGCAGCCCGAGTAGCGGGAGGGCTGATACGCAGTATTTT.

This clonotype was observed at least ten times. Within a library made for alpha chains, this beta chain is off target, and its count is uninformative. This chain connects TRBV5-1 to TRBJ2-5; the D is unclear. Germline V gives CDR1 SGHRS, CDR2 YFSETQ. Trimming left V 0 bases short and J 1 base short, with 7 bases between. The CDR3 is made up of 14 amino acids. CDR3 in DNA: TGCGCCAGCAGCTTGGGGCGAGTCCAAGAGACCCAGTACTTC. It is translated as CASSLGRVQETQYF.

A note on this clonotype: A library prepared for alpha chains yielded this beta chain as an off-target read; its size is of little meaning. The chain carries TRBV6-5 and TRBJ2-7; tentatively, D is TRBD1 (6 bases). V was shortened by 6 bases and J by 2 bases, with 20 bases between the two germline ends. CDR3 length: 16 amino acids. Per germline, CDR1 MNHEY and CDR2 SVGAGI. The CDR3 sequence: CASRTYRDGVTYEQYF. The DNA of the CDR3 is TGTGCCAGCAGGACTTACAGGGATGGGGTGACCTACGAGCAGTACTTC.

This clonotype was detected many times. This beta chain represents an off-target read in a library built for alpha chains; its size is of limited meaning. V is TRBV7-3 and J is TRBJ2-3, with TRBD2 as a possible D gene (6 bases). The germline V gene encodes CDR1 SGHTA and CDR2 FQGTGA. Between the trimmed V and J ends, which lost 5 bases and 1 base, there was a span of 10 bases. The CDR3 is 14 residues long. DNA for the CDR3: TGTGCCAGCAGCCTGACGGGGGGCACAGATACGCAGTATTTT. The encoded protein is CASSLTGGTDTQYF.

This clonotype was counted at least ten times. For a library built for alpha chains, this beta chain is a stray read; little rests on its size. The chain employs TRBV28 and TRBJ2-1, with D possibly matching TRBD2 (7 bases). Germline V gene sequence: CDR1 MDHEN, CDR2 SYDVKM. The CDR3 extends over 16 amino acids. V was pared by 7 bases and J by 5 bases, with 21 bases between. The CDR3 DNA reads TGTGCCAGCACTCTCGCGGGGGCTAGCGGACACAATGAGCAGTTCTTC. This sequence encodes CASTLAGASGHNEQFF. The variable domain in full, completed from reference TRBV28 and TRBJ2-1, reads DVKVTQSSRYLVKRTGEKVFLECVQDMDHENMFWYRQDPGLGLRLIYFSYDVKMKEKGDIPEGYSVSREKKERFSLILESASTNQTSMYLCASTLAGASGHNEQFFGPGTRLTVL.

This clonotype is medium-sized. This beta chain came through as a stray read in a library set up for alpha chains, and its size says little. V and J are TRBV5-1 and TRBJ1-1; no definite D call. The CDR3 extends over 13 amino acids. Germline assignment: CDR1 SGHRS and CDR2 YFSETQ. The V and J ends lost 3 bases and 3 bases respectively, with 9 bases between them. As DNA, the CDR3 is TGCGCCAGCAGCTCGGTTCGACACACTGAAGCTTTCTTT. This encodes CASSSVRHTEAFF.